Following are 6 T cell receptor beta chains from one sample sequenced in a study of blood T cells in healthy people across ages. Primed by a sample-barcoded 5' primer and a J-beta primer mix, a second PCR proceeded for 7 to 11 cycles. TCRdb reprocessed the 5' RACE reads with MiXCR, giving one entry per CDR3 protein. The sample gives roughly 2 million distinct CDR3 sequences, 49% of which show up once; about 2.1% is in the top ten. The specimen was blood. These receptor sequences come from a woman between 40 and 50 years old in good health.

Notes on this clonotype: This may arise from a read error, as a much more abundant clone is one base away. The rearrangement links TRBV4-2 to TRBJ2-5, with D hard to call. The end of the DNA fits TRBJ2-1 better, so the J call may be wrong. Germline values: CDR1 LGHNA, CDR2 YNFKEQ. CDR3 length: 18 residues. Here the CDR3 reads CASSPRGGEALLQETQFF. In DNA, the CDR3 is TGTGCCAGCAGCCCACGTGGCGGAGAAGCGCTACTCCAAGAGACCCAGTTCTTC.

There are a few counts of this clonotype. The chain combines TRBV29-1 with TRBJ2-7, with 9 positions matching TRBD1. The V and J ends lost 5 bases and 1 base, in that order; junction bases with no gene match: 9. The CDR3 spans 15 residues. Germline CDR1 SQVTM, CDR2 ANQGSEA. The CDR3 coding sequence is TGCAGCGTTTACAGTCCCGGGACAGGGTCCTACGAGCAGTACTTC. Its translation is CSVYSPGTGSYEQYF.

The V and J genes are TRBV15 and TRBJ1-1; D uncertain. With 3 bases removed from V and 1 base from J, the gap between germline ends came to 18 bases. CDR1 and CDR2 from the germline V gene are LNHNV and YYDKDF (reference sequence). This CDR3 region has 17 residues. DNA for the CDR3: TGTGCCACCAGCAGCCGTCATAGGGTGAAGGGGAACACTGAAGCTTTCTTT. This encodes CATSSRHRVKGNTEAFF.

This clonotype was seen more than once but under ten times. The rearrangement links TRBV5-1 to TRBJ2-3; D not resolved. V was clipped by 0 bases and J by 2 bases, with 19 bases between them. Germline V gene lookup returns CDR1 SGHRS and CDR2 YFSETQ. The CDR3 loop spans 18 amino acids. The DNA for the CDR3 is TGCGCCAGCAGCTTGGCCGTTTTGCAGGAGACCGACACAGATACGCAGTATTTT. This sequence encodes CASSLAVLQETDTDTQYF.

The genes are TRBV9 and TRBJ2-3; D perhaps matches TRBD1 (6 bases). This CDR3 has 15 residues. V dropped 0 bases and J dropped 8 bases, with 16 bases sitting between them. Germline V lookup: CDR1 SGDLS, CDR2 YYNGEE. The CDR3 is CASSVEPGVMVTQYF. CDR3 coding DNA: TGTGCCAGCAGCGTAGAGCCAGGGGTTATGGTTACGCAGTATTTT.

The chain links TRBV4-2 to TRBJ2-3, with 8 bases fitting TRBD2. This CDR3 spans 16 amino acids. CDR1 and CDR2 (germline): LGHNA, YNFKEQ. Trimming at V came to 0 bases and at J to 6 bases, leaving 8 bases not matched to a gene. CDR3 nucleotide sequence: TGTGCCAGCAGCCAAGATACGGGAGGGGGGGCTGATACGCAGTATTTT. Its protein product is CASSQDTGGGADTQYF.